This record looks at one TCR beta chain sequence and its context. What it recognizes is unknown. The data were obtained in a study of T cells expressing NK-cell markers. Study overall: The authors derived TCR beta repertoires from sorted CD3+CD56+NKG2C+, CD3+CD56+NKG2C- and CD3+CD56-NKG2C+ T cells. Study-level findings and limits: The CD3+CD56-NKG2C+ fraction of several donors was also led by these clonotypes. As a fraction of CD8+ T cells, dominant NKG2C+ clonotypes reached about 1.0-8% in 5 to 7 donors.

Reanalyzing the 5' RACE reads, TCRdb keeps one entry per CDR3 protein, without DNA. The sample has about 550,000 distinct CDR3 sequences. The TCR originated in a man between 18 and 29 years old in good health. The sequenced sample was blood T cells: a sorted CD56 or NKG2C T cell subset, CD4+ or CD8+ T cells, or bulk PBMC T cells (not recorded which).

The CDR3 loop is CASSLGRSGTSGTDTQYF. The chain combines TRBV11-1 with TRBJ2-3; lacking DNA, the TRBD2 call made by TCRdb goes unchecked. The CDR3 length is 18 residues. Germline loops: CDR1 SGHAT, CDR2 FQDESV (reference sequence).